The entry that follows covers one T cell receptor (beta chain) sequence. The data derive from a study of control samples from healthy donors and cancer patients. Assay: immunoSEQ multiplex PCR; the TCRdb copy retains only in-frame clones and omits some. Of under 450,000 clones listed, more than 80% were seen once; the top ten hold around 6.4%. The V and J ends lost 3 bases and 0 bases respectively, with 12 bases between them. The CDR3 has 16 residues. Germline loops: CDR1 SEHNR, CDR2 FQNEAQ (reference sequence). The J gene is TRBJ1-3, the V gene TRBV7-9; D is uncertain. The specimen sequenced was PBMCs. The sequence was collected from a man aged 40-55 years with head and neck cancer. CDR3 in DNA: TGTGCCAGCAGCTTGGATTCGGTTAGCTCTGGAAACACCATATATTTT. Translating gives CASSLDSVSSGNTIYF. Full variable domain (missing parts from reference TRBV7-9 and TRBJ1-3): DTGVSQNPRHKITKRGQNVTFRCDPISEHNRLYWYRQTLGQGPEFLTYFQNEAQLEKSRLLSDRFSAERPKGSFSTLEIQRTEQGDSAMYLCASSLDSVSSGNTIYFGEGSWLTVV.